The present TCR beta chain was sequenced within a study of shared clonotypes between healthy human individuals. Study-level points and caveats: Richness estimates generally favored naive over memory subsets.

V was pared by 4 bases and J by 1 base, with 9 bases between. This CDR3 has 13 residues. The germline CDR1 and CDR2 sequences are SGHKS and YYEKEE (reference sequence). The protocol was immunoSEQ multiplex PCR, while the TCRdb copy is restricted to in-frame clones and leaves out a portion. The table lists about 820,000 clones, 85% to 95% of them singletons. Comment on this clone: Its antigen is unidentified.

CD45RO-negative CD8 cells positively selected for CCR7 made up the naive population, which excluded terminally differentiated effector memory CD45RA+ cells. The sequencing sample was made of naive CD8+ T cells sorted from blood. This sequence originates from a man aged 25-45 years in good health. The chain carries TRBV5-5 and TRBJ2-7; D gene uncertain. The CDR3 is CASSKDVSYEQYF. CDR3 nucleotide sequence: TGTGCCAGCAGCAAGGACGTATCCTACGAGCAGTACTTC.